This TCR beta chain was identified in a study of T cells in Graves' hyperthyroidism and ophthalmopathy (dated by TCRdb to between 2018 and 2021). Regarding the research as a whole: TCR V-J signatures able to tell the groups apart were searched for in a discovery cohort of around 95 patients, of whom over 40 had Graves' ophthalmopathy and around 58 had stable Graves' hyperthyroidism. Prospective prediction of ophthalmopathy was tested in an independent validation cohort of approximately 19 hyperthyroidism patients and 17 patients who later progressed to ophthalmopathy. The roughly 90 discovery patients were divided at random into training and test sets in a 7:3 ratio. In several Graves' hyperthyroidism patients, the study also compared T-cell repertoires from thyroid tissue with T-cell repertoires from blood. Following sampling, methimazole starting at 30 mg daily was given to hyperthyroidism patients, and high-dose intravenous methylprednisolone was given to ophthalmopathy patients. TCR Vbeta CDR3 sequencing of 135 peripheral blood samples (approximately 44 ophthalmopathy, over 70 hyperthyroidism and some 17 progressor patients) is reported in the paper.

Stable Graves' hyperthyroidism was defined as no progression to ophthalmopathy during 18 months of follow-up. The hyperthyroidism patients were between 18 and 65 years old and newly diagnosed, with a disease duration of less than 2 months. The study excluded patients with uncontrolled infections, other autoimmune diseases, pregnancy or lactation. Diagnoses were based on clinical symptoms, serum thyroxine and TRAb, thyroid ultrasound and orbital computed tomography. Total RNA was extracted with Trizol reagent, and quality was checked on an Agilent 2100 Bioanalyzer. As for this clonotype: There is no known antigen for this receptor. Within one base of it there is no much larger clone, and no base qualities were kept.

Amplification of TCR beta CDR3 regions was carried out from RNA transcripts. For the first round of RT-PCR on the TCR CDR3, the HTBI primer set was used together with the Qiagen OneStep RT-PCR kit. A second multiplex PCR round built the libraries, followed by size selection and purification. Libraries were sequenced paired-end with 100 bp reads on an Illumina HiSeq2000. In the original analysis: SOAPnuke was used to process the raw data, with reads discarded if the reads contained adapters or uncalled bases, had a mean Phred below 15, or lacked an exact constant-primer or identifier match. COPE v1.2.5 was used to merge high-quality paired reads, and clonotypes were defined as unique nucleotide sequences. Clonotypes were aligned to IMGT TRBV, TRBD and TRBJ reference segments using MiTCR v1.1. The analysis was restricted to V-J combinations with a frequency above 0.0001, which together covered 98% to 99.2% of the repertoires. The TCS score was defined as F50 (clonal expansion) divided by E x V (chaos), with BLOSUM62-based TCRdist calculated between CDR3 peptides within each V-J. Welch's t-statistics and random forest reduced roughly 500 V-J features to 10 to 15, which were used in a naive Bayes classifier (R e1071). The Morisita-Horn index was used to measure how similar the thyroid and blood repertoires were. TCRdb trimmed the raw reads at Q25, called clones with MiXCR and kept productive beta chains. Records with the same CDR3 protein are collapsed into one entry carrying the most frequent genes and DNA. None of the V and J calls come from the authors' own analysis; TCRdb made them. This sample comprises 500,000 to 600,000 distinct CDR3 sequences, 40% to 55% of them detected only once. The leading ten clones occupy around 8% of the sample.

The CDR3, cysteine through phenylalanine, is 13 amino acids long. Kept here is only the CDR3 DNA, which spans 39 bases and is read in frame from base 1. Based on the germline V gene (reference sequence), the CDR1 and CDR2 sequences are GTSNPN and SVGIG. V was cut back by 3 bases and J by 6 bases, leaving a gap of 14 bases between them. Findings and caveats that apply to the study as a whole: In validation, the model predicted progression to ophthalmopathy a median of around 6.5 months before onset, with roughly 70% sensitivity and about 75% specificity. Blood samples also contained most of the expanded thyroid clonotypes (frequency above 0.001), which suggests that blood repertoires may reflect thyroid immune responses. A model built on a 13 V-J signature distinguished ophthalmopathy from stable hyperthyroidism, reaching roughly 88% sensitivity and around 82% specificity in cross-validation and 80%/75% in testing. Sample size was not statistically predetermined, and blinding of investigators to group allocation was not performed.

This TCR came from a woman aged 18-30 years with Graves' hyperthyroidism. Sequencing was carried out using peripheral blood or thyroid tissue (not recorded which). The chain is assembled from TRBV30 and TRBJ1-1; the D region possibly corresponds to TRBD1 (5 bases align). The nucleotide sequence is TGTGCCTGGAGCCAGGGTCATCCCCCTGAAGCTTTCTTT. The encoded protein is CAWSQGHPPEAFF.